This passage covers 20 T cell receptor beta chains from one sample sequenced in a study of T cell responses to AZD1222 COVID-19 vaccine. Generated by immunoSEQ multiplex PCR, the TCRdb table keeps only in-frame clones and is missing some. The table records about 130,000 clones, 70% to 90% of them present only once. Sequencing used peripheral blood, obtained on day 0 of AZD1222 vaccination. The receptors derive from an adult in good health.

The chain uses TRBV5-4 and TRBJ1-6, with 9 bases aligning to TRBD1. Germline V gene sequence: CDR1 SGHNT, CDR2 YYREEE (reference sequence). This CDR3 is built from 13 residues. V lost 10 bases and J lost 14; bases outside the gene matches: 13. In DNA, the CDR3 is TGTGCCTGGTCCCGGGACAGGGTTCGGTCCCTCCACTTT. Its translation: CAWSRDRVRSLHF.

V gene TRBV19 combines with J gene TRBJ1-5, with TRBD1 as a possible D gene (5 bases). The germline CDR1 and CDR2 sequences are LNHDA and SQIVND (reference sequence). CDR3 length: 18 residues. V was shortened by 3 bases and J by 0 bases, with 18 bases between the two germline ends. The CDR3 DNA reads as TGTGCCAGTAGTATTGTAGGAACGGGAGGGGTTAGCAATCAGCCCCAGCATTTT. As protein: CASSIVGTGGVSNQPQHF.

The chain links TRBV19 to TRBJ1-4; the D gene is possibly TRBD1 (5 bases). V dropped 7 bases and J dropped 8 bases, with 17 bases sitting between them. The germline CDR1 and CDR2 sequences are LNHDA and SQIVND (reference sequence). This CDR3 spans 14 amino acids. The chain's CDR3 is CASNSGTTREKLFF. Here the CDR3 DNA reads TGTGCCAGTAATTCCGGGACTACTCGGGAAAAACTGTTTTTT.

The chain combines TRBV10-3 with TRBJ1-2; D is unresolved. Germline-derived CDR1 and CDR2 are ENHRY and SYGVKD. The V end lost 10 bases, the J end lost 4 bases, and 16 bases lay between the germline ends. CDR3 length equals 13 residues. Here the CDR3 reads CASGAPGGYGYTF. Here the CDR3 DNA reads TGTGCCAGCGGTGCTCCGGGAGGCTATGGCTACACCTTC.

The V gene is TRBV19, the J gene TRBJ2-6; D uncertain. The V end lost 7 bases, the J end lost 1 base, and 17 bases lay between the germline ends. The CDR3 length is 17 residues. Per germline, CDR1 LNHDA and CDR2 SQIVND (reference sequence). The CDR3 bases are TGTGCCAGTACTAGACGCCGGAGTTCGTCTGGGGCCAACGTCCTGACTTTC. Amino acid sequence: CASTRRRSSSGANVLTF. The complete variable domain, with remaining parts taken from reference TRBV19 and TRBJ2-6, reads DGGITQSPKYLFRKEGQNVTLSCEQNLNHDAMYWYRQDPGQGLRLIYYSQIVNDFQKGDIAEGYSVSREKKESFPLTVTSAQKNPTAFYLCASTRRRSSSGANVLTFGAGSRLTVL.

This chain connects TRBV7-2 to TRBJ2-1, with 10 nucleotides matching TRBD1. The length of the CDR3 is 15 residues. J was trimmed by 3 bases and V by 5 bases; bases with no gene match: 4. CDR1 is SGHTA and CDR2 is FQGNSA in the germline V gene. The CDR3 DNA reads as TGTGCCAGCAGCCCCCGGGACAGGGGCTACAATGAGCAGTTCTTC. Translating it yields CASSPRDRGYNEQFF.

This chain joins TRBV12-3 or TRBV12-4 and TRBJ1-5; D is unclear. V was cut by 2 bases and J by 6 bases, with 5 bases left in between. CDR3 length: 12 residues. The CDR3 region has the DNA TGTGCCAGCAGTTTACCTATTCAGCCCCAGCATTTT. It codes for CASSLPIQPQHF.

With regard to this clone: Other DNA variants within this sample encode the same CDR3. This chain joins TRBV12-3 or TRBV12-4 and TRBJ1-2, with a possible D match to TRBD1 (5 bases). This CDR3 is 11 amino acids long. Deletions cut 3 bases from V and 6 bases from J, with 5 bases between. The CDR3 reads CASSLGDGYTF. The CDR3 DNA follows: TGTGCCAGCAGTTTGGGGGATGGCTACACCTTC.

The CDR3 nucleotides are TGCGCCAGCAGCCCGACTATATGGCCTGCCGACTATGGCTACACCTTC. Translated: CASSPTIWPADYGYTF. This chain uses TRBV4-1 with TRBJ1-2; D gene uncertain. The CDR3 consists of 16 residues. Trimming took off 4 bases at V and 3 bases at J, with 18 bases between the two ends. CDR1 MGHRA and CDR2 YSYEKL come from the germline V gene.

A note on this clone: This sample includes further DNA sequences coding for the same CDR3. V gene TRBV5-1 combines with J gene TRBJ1-5; tentative D call: TRBD1 (5 bases). The CDR3 contains 14 residues. Per germline, CDR1 SGHRS and CDR2 YFSETQ. V lost 3 bases, J lost 2 bases, and 9 bases lay in between. DNA for the CDR3: TGCGCCAGCAGCTCGGAAGGGGGCAATCAGCCCCAGCATTTT. Translated, it gives CASSSEGGNQPQHF.

The V and J genes are TRBV29-1 and TRBJ2-7; no clear D. Trimming pared 5 bases from V and 3 bases from J, leaving 23 bases between. CDR1 is SQVTM and CDR2 is ANQGSEA in the germline V gene. The CDR3 is 16 amino acids. CDR3 protein: CSVTSSKPTINYEQYF. The CDR3, as DNA: TGCAGCGTTACAAGTTCCAAACCCACAATCAACTACGAGCAGTACTTC.

The gene calls are TRBV24-1 and TRBJ1-2; tentative D call: TRBD1 (6 bases). The CDR3 spans 15 residues. Germline CDR1 and CDR2: KGHDR and SFDVKD. V was clipped by 4 bases and J by 6 bases, with 17 bases between them. CDR3 amino acids: CATSEKTGRENGYTF. CDR3 nucleotides: TGTGCCACCAGTGAGAAGACAGGAAGGGAGAATGGCTACACCTTC.

This clone has a handful of counts. This sequence joins TRBV10-3 and TRBJ2-3, with a tentative D call TRBD1 (6 bases). Per the germline V gene, CDR1 is ENHRY and CDR2 is SYGVKD. V dropped 6 bases and J dropped 2 bases, with 9 bases sitting between them. This CDR3 comprises 13 residues. The CDR3: CAIRGQLTDTQYF. The CDR3 nucleotides are TGTGCCATCAGAGGACAGCTCACAGATACGCAGTATTTT.

The table lists this clone with a count of one. J is TRBJ1-2 and V is TRBV28, with TRBD1 identical over 9 bases. Germline V lookup: CDR1 MDHEN, CDR2 SYDVKM. J gave up 2 bases and V 3 bases, and 10 bases lay outside the gene matches. CDR3 length equals 17 residues. The CDR3 sequence is CASSFLRDRDENYGYTF. The CDR3 nucleotides are TGTGCCAGCAGTTTCCTCCGGGACAGGGACGAGAACTATGGCTACACCTTC.

This clone appeared once. The chain couples TRBV27 to TRBJ2-1; 8 nucleotides agree with TRBD2. The CDR3 runs to 14 residues. Germline V CDR1 and CDR2: MNHEY, SMNVEV (reference sequence). Trimming removed 4 bases from V and 7 bases from J; junction bases left unmatched: 6. This CDR3 is CASSSTGLGNEQFF. The DNA for the CDR3 is TGTGCCAGCAGTTCCACGGGACTAGGGAATGAGCAGTTCTTC.

The CDR3 sequence: CASSYGTSGVFSYEQYF. CDR3 nucleotides: TGTGCCAGCAGTTACGGGACTAGCGGGGTGTTCTCCTACGAGCAGTACTTC. The chain has TRBV6-2 or TRBV6-3 and TRBJ2-7; 13 bases are shared with TRBD2. The CDR3 runs 17 residues. V lost 2 bases to trimming and J lost 0 bases; unmatched junction nucleotides: 4. Germline V CDR1 and CDR2: MNHEY, SVGEGT.

This clone appeared a single time. The chain combines TRBV6-5 with TRBJ1-1; D unclear. CDR1 is MNHEY and CDR2 is SVGAGI in the germline V gene. This CDR3 is built from 16 residues. Trimming took off 2 bases at V and 8 bases at J, with 21 bases between the two ends. For the CDR3, the DNA is TGTGCCAGCAGTTACCGGACCCTCGATCTTCTACTGGAAGCTTTCTTT. As protein: CASSYRTLDLLLEAFF.

This clone has just a few counts. This rearrangement joins TRBV18 to TRBJ2-2; possible D gene TRBD1, 5 bases. Germline V lookup: CDR1 KGHSH, CDR2 LQKENI. The CDR3 extends over 14 amino acids. Trimming left V 3 bases short and J 4 bases short, with 9 bases between. CDR3 region: CASSPSGITGELFF. CDR3 nucleotides: TGTGCCAGCTCACCGTCAGGGATCACCGGGGAGCTGTTTTTT.

The chain links TRBV28 to TRBJ1-5; D ambiguous. Germline V gives CDR1 MDHEN, CDR2 SYDVKM. V was trimmed by 10 bases and J by 1 base, leaving 17 bases between them. CDR3 length: 15 amino acids. CDR3 sequence reads: CATSGEFRSNQPQHF. The CDR3 region has the DNA TGTGCCACCTCCGGGGAGTTCAGGAGCAATCAGCCCCAGCATTTT.

The chain uses TRBV7-2 and TRBJ1-1; D possibly corresponds to TRBD1 (6 bases). The V end lost 5 bases, the J end lost 4 bases, and 14 bases lay between the germline ends. The CDR3 contains 14 residues. CDR1 is SGHTA, CDR2 FQGNSA, per germline. DNA for the CDR3: TGTGCCAGCAGCCGGAAACAGGGAAGCACTGAAGCTTTCTTT. Translated: CASSRKQGSTEAFF.